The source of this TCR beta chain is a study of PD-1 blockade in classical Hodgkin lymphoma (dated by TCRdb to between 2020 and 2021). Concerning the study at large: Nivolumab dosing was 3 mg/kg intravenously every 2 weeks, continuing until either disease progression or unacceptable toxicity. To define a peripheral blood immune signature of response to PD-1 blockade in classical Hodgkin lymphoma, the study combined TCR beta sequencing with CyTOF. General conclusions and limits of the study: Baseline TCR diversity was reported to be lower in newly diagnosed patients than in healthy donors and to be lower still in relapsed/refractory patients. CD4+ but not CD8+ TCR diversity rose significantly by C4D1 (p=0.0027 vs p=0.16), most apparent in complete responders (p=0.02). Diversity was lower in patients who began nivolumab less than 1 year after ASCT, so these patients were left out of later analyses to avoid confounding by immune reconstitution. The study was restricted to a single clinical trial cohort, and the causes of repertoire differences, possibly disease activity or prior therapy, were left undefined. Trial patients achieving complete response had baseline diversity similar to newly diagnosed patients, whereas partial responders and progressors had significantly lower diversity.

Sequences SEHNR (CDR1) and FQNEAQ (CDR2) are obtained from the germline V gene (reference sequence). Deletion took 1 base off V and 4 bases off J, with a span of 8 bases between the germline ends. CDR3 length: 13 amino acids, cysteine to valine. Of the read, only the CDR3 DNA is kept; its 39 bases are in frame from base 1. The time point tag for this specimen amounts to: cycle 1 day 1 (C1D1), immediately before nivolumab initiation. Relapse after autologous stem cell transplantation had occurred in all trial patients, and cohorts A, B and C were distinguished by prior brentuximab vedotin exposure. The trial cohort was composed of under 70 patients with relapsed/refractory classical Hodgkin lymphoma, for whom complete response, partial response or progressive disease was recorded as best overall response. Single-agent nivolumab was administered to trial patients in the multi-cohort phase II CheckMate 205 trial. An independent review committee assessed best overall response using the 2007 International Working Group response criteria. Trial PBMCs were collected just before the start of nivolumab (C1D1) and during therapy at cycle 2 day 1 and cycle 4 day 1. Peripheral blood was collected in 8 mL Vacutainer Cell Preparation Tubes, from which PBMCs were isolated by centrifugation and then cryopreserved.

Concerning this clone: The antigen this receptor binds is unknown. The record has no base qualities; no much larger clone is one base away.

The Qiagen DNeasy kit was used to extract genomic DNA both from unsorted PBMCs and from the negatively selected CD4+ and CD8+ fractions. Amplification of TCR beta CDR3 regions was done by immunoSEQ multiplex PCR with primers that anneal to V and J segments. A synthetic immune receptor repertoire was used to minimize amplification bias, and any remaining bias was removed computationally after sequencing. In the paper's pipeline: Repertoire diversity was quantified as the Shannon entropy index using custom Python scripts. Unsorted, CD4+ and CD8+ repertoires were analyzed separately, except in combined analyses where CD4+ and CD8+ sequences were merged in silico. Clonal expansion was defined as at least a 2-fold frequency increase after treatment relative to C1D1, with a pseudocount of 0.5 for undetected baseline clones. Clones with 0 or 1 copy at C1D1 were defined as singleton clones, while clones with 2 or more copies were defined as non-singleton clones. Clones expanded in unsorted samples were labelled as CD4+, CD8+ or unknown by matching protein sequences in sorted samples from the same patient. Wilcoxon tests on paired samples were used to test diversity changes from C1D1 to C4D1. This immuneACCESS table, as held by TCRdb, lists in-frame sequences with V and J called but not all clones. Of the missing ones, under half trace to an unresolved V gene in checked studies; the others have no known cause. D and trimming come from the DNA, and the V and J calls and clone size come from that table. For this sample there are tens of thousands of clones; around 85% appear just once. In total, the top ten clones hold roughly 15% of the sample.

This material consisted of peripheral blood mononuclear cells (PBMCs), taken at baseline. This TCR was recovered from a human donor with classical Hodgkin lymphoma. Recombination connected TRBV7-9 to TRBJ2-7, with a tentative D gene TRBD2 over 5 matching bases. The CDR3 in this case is CASSLGSAYEQYV. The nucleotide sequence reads TGTGCCAGCAGCTTAGGTAGCGCTTACGAGCAGTACGTC.